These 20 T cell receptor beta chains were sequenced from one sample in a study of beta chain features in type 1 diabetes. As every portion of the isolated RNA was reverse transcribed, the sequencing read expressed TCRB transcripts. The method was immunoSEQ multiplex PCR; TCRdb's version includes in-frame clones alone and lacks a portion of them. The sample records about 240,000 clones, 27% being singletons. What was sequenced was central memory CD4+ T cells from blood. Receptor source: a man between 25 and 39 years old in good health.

The CDR3 loop reads CASRQLATIYEQYF. CDR3 coding DNA: TGCGCCAGCAGACAACTAGCGACCATCTACGAGCAGTACTTC. The rearrangement links TRBV5-1 to TRBJ2-7; 7 bases align to TRBD2. Germline CDR1 SGHRS, CDR2 YFSETQ. With V trimmed by 5 bases and J by 3 bases, 8 bases remained unmatched. The CDR3 spans 14 residues.

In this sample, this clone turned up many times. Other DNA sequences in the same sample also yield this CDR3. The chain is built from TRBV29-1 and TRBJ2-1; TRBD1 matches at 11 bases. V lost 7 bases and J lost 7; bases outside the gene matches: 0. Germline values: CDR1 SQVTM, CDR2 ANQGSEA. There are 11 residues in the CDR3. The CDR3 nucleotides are TGCAGCGGGGACAGGGGGAATGAGCAGTTCTTC. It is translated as CSGDRGNEQFF.

The CDR3 DNA reads as TGTGCCAGCAGCCGCCTAGGGGGCGAGCAGTACTTC. It yields the protein CASSRLGGEQYF. The gene calls are TRBV27 and TRBJ2-7, with D maybe TRBD1 (6 bases). The CDR3 sequence is 12 residues long. CDR1 MNHEY and CDR2 SMNVEV come from the germline V gene (reference sequence). The V end was cut by 6 bases, the J end by 6 bases, with 12 bases between.

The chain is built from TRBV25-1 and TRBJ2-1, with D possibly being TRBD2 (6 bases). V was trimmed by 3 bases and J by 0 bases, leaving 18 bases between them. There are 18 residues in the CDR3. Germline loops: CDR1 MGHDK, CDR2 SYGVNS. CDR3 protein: CASSDPSSGTGSYNEQFF. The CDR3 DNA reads TGTGCCAGCAGTGATCCTTCCTCCGGGACTGGCTCCTACAATGAGCAGTTCTTC.

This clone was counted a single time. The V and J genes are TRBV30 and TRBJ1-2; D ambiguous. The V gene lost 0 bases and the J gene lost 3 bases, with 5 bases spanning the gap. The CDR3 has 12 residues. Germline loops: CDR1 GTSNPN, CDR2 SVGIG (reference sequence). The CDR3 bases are TGTGCCTGGAGTGTAGACCACTATGGCTACACCTTC. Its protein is CAWSVDHYGYTF. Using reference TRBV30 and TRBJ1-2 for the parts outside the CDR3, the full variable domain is SQTIHQWPATLVQPVGSPLSLECTVEGTSNPNLYWYRQAAGRGLQLLFYSVGIGQISSEVPQNLSASRPQDRQFILSSKKLLLSDSGFYLCAWSVDHYGYTFGSGTRLTVV.

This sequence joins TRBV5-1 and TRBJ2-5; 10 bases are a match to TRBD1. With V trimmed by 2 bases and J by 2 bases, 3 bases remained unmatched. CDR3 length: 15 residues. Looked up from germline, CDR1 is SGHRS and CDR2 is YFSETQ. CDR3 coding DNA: TGCGCCAGCAGCTTAAGGGGACAGGGGCAAGAGACCCAGTACTTC. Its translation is CASSLRGQGQETQYF.

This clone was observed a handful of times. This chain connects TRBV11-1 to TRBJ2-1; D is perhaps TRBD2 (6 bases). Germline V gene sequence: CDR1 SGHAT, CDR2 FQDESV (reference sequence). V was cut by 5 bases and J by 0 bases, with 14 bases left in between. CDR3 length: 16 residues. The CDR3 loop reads CASSPGLPSSYNEQFF. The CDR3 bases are TGTGCCAGCAGCCCGGGACTTCCCAGCTCCTACAATGAGCAGTTCTTC.

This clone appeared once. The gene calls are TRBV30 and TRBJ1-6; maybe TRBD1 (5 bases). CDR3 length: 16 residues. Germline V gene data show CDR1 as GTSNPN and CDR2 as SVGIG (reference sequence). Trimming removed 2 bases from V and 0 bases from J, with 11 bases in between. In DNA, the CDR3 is TGTGCCTGGAGTCCTTCAGGGCGCTCCTATAATTCACCCCTCCACTTT. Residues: CAWSPSGRSYNSPLHF.

The CDR3 region is CASSLAGTSGDEQFF. In DNA form, the CDR3 reads TGCGCCAGCAGCTTGGCCGGGACTAGCGGCGACGAGCAGTTCTTC. V gene TRBV5-1 combines with J gene TRBJ2-1; TRBD2 aligns across 11 bases. This CDR3 contains 15 residues. Per germline, CDR1 SGHRS and CDR2 YFSETQ. V lost 0 bases and J lost 10; bases outside the gene matches: 6.

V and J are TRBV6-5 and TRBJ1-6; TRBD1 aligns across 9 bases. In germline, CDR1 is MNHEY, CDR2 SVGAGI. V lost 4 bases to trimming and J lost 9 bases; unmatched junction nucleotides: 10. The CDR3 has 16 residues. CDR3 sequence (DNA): TGTGCCAGCAGTTTATCTCATGGACAGGGGTCTTCACCCCTCCACTTT. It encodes CASSLSHGQGSSPLHF.

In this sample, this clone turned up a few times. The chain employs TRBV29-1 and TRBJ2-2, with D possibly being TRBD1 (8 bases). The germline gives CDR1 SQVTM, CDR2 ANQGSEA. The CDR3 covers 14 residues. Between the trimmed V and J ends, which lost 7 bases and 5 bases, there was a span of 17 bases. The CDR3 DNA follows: TGCAGCGCCCTAGACAGGGGAGGGACCGGGGAGCTGTTTTTT. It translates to CSALDRGGTGELFF.

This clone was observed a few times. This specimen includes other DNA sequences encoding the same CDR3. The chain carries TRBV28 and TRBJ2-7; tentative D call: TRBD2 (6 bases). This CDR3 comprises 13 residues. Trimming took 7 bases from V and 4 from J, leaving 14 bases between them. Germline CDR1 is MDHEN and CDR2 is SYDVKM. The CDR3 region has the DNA TGTGCCAGCAATGGGACTCCACTATACGAGCAGTACTTC. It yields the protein CASNGTPLYEQYF.

The CDR3 DNA follows: TGTGCCAGCAGCGAAGTCGCTGAAGCTTTCTTT. Encoded protein: CASSEVAEAFF. The rearrangement joins TRBV7-2 to TRBJ1-1; the D is unclear. The CDR3 length is 11 residues. CDR1 SGHTA and CDR2 FQGNSA come from the germline V gene. V was trimmed by 5 bases and J by 6 bases, leaving 7 bases between them.

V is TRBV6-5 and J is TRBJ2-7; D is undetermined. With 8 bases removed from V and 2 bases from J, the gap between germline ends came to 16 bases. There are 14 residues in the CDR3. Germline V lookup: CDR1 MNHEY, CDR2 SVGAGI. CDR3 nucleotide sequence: TGTGCCAGCCGTACAGACGTATGGGCCTACGAGCAGTACTTC. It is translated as CASRTDVWAYEQYF.

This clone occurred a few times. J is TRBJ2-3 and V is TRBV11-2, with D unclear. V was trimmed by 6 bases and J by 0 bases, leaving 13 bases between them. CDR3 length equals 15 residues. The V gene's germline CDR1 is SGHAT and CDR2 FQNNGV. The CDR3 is CASRKLGGSTDTQYF. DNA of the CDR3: TGTGCCAGCAGAAAATTAGGCGGCAGCACAGATACGCAGTATTTT.

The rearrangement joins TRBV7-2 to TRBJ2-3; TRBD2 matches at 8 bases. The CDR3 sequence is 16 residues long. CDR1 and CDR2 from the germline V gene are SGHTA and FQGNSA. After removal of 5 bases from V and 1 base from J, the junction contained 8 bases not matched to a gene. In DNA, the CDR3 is TGTGCCAGCAGCCGAAGCGGGGGTTTGGGCACAGATACGCAGTATTTT. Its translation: CASSRSGGLGTDTQYF.

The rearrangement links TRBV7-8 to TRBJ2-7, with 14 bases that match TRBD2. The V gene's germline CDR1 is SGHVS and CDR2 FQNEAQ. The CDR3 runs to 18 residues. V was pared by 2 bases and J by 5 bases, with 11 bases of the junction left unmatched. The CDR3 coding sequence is TGTGCCAGCAGCTTAATAGTGGGGACTAGCGGGAGAGGGAACGAGCAGTACTTC. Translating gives CASSLIVGTSGRGNEQYF.

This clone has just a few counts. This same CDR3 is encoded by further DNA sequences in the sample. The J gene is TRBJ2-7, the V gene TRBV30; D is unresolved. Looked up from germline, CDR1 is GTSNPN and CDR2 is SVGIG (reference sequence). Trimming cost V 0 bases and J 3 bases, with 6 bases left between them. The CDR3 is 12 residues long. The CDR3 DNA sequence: TGTGCCTGGAGTGTCACGAGCTACGAGCAGTACTTC. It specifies CAWSVTSYEQYF.

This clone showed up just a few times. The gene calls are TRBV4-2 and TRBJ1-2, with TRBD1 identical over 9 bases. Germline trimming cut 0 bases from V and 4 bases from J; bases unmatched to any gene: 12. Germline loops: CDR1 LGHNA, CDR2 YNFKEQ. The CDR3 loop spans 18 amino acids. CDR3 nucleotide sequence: TGTGCCAGCAGCCAAGATCCTAGACAGGGGGGGAGTATCTATGGCTACACCTTC. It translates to CASSQDPRQGGSIYGYTF.

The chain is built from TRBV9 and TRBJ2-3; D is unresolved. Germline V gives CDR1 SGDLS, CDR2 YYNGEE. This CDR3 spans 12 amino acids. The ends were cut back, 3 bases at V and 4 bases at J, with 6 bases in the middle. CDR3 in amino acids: CASSGSADTQYF. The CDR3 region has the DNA TGTGCCAGCAGCGGCAGCGCAGATACGCAGTATTTT.